This is a list of T cell receptor beta chains from one sample in a study of blood T cell repertoires in COVID-19. Generated by immunoSEQ multiplex PCR, the TCRdb table keeps only in-frame clones and is missing some. The top ten hold approximately 15% of the sample, which has just under 65,000 clones, 78% seen once. Material: peripheral blood. These receptors originate from a man between 60 and 70 years old with COVID-19, enrolled during active disease. CDR3s leave out the opening cysteine and the closing phenylalanine or tryptophan. Fields, in order: J gene, V gene, CDR3 protein.

>TRBJ2-3|TRBV20-1
SASSSGSGDTQY
>TRBJ2-1|TRBV5-1
ASSLDRGLTNEQF
>TRBJ2-1|TRBV28
ASTTFAQGNEQF
>TRBJ1-4|TRBV6-4
ASTREDEKLF
>TRBJ2-5|TRBV7-7
ASSPRYSQQETQY
>TRBJ2-3|TRBV6-2/TRBV6-3
ASSYSREGGTDTQY
>TRBJ2-5|TRBV10-1
ASSPGTEGETQY
>TRBJ2-2|TRBV5-1
ASTNRDRDTGELF
>TRBJ1-3|TRBV19
ATEDRIGSGNTIY
>TRBJ1-1|TRBV20-1
SARSTTGAF
>TRBJ2-5|TRBV11-2
ASSLAGTLETQY
>TRBJ2-1|TRBV6-5
ASSRTSGNGHEQF
>TRBJ2-3|TRBV5-4
ASSLEGHWGDTQY
>TRBJ1-1|TRBV27
ASSPQGTEAF
>TRBJ2-4|TRBV5-5
ASSSLAGGDLAKNIQY
>TRBJ2-3|TRBV3-1/TRBV3-2
ASSPMLGVYTDTQY
>TRBJ2-7|TRBV5-1
ASSETPSEVNEQY
>TRBJ2-3|TRBV5-1
ASSPDRGRTDTQY
>TRBJ2-3|TRBV5-4
ASSLNWRDTQY
>TRBJ2-7|TRBV24-1
ATSDWGQGGYEQY
>TRBJ2-5|TRBV2
ASSPYQETQY
>TRBJ1-5|TRBV18
ASSRTGDNQPQH
>TRBJ2-5|TRBV3-1/TRBV3-2
ASSHSGRGTQY
>TRBJ2-7|TRBV3-1/TRBV3-2
ASSLGADYEQY
>TRBJ1-4|TRBV29-1
SVPGQKLF
>TRBJ1-2|TRBV6-5
ATKGANYGYT
>TRBJ1-5|TRBV6-5
ASSLLADSNQPQH
>TRBJ2-2|TRBV24-1
ATSVRLAGMNTGELF
>TRBJ2-5|TRBV15
ATSRDSGRGQETQY
>TRBJ1-2|TRBV28
AVGGSRRGYT
>TRBJ2-3|TRBV7-6
ASSSRISTDTQY
>TRBJ1-1|TRBV11-2
ASSLDRYVEAF
>TRBJ2-6|TRBV5-1
ASSLDTFLSGANVLT
>TRBJ2-7|TRBV6-5
ASSYKGQGYHEQY
>TRBJ2-3|TRBV7-6
ASSPGLAGPGDTQY
>TRBJ1-2|TRBV7-9
ASSLSNTPYGYT
>TRBJ2-1|TRBV7-7
ASSSGLAGFNEQF
>TRBJ2-7|TRBV30
AWSYAGGGEQY
>TRBJ2-7|TRBV10-3
ATNSGRPPDEQY
>TRBJ2-1|TRBV12-3/TRBV12-4
ASETSGYEQF
>TRBJ2-7|TRBV7-2
ASSLSSGGSAYEQY
>TRBJ1-1|TRBV7-9
ASSTDRGLDTEAF
>TRBJ2-3|TRBV3-1/TRBV3-2
ASSRYELGGRNTDTQY